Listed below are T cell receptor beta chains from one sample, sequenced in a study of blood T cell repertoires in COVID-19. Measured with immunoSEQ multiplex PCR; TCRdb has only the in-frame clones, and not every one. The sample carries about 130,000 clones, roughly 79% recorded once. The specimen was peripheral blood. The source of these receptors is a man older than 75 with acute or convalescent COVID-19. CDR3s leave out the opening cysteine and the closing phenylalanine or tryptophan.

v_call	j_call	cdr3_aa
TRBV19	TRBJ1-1	ASSMRGGTEAF
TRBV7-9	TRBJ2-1	ASSLRASGGTYNEQF
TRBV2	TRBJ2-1	ASSDPTSGGENNEQF
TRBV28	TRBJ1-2	ASRPRTVYGYT
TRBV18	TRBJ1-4	ASSPTMTGATNEKLF
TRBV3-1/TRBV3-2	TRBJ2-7	ASSLGQGAQY
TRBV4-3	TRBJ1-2	ASSQDPRTSLGYT
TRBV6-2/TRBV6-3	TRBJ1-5	ASSSSVIAEQPQH
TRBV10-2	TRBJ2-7	ASRGQGNSYEQY
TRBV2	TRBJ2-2	ASSEGVTGELF